Listed below are T cell receptor beta chains from one sample, sequenced in a study of Tregs in tolerant kidney transplant recipients. Some clones are missing from TCRdb's copy, which holds only in-frame ones; the method was immunoSEQ multiplex PCR. The table lists under 85,000 clones, roughly nine tenths of them singletons. This specimen was CD4+ T cells from blood, taken before the transplant. Source of these receptors: a human donor who received a combined kidney and bone marrow transplant. Both conserved end residues are part of each CDR3. Each record gives: clone size, J gene, D gene, V gene, CDR3 protein, CDR3 DNA. D genes are given only for firm matches. Not all rows give a size; the values are once, few, many and, for expanded clones, a class.

abundance: NA; j_gene: TRBJ2-7; d_gene: TRBD2; v_gene: TRBV28; CDR3aa: CASSLWGSGGPYEQYF; CDR3nt: TGTGCCAGCAGTTTATGGGGTAGCGGGGGACCCTACGAGCAGTACTTC
abundance: NA; j_gene: TRBJ2-3; d_gene: NA; v_gene: TRBV30; CDR3aa: CAWTEGDTQYF; CDR3nt: TGTGCCTGGACCGAGGGAGATACGCAGTATTTT
abundance: NA; j_gene: TRBJ1-5; d_gene: NA; v_gene: TRBV27; CDR3aa: CASSPRDLGNQPQHF; CDR3nt: TGTGCCAGCAGTCCCAGGGATTTAGGCAATCAGCCCCAGCATTTT
abundance: NA; j_gene: TRBJ2-3; d_gene: NA; v_gene: TRBV5-1; CDR3aa: CASSLGKGAHTDTQYF; CDR3nt: TGCGCCAGCAGCTTGGGCAAGGGAGCCCACACAGATACGCAGTATTTT
abundance: NA; j_gene: TRBJ1-2; d_gene: TRBD1; v_gene: TRBV28; CDR3aa: CASSFPTGGSYGYTF; CDR3nt: TGTGCCAGCAGTTTCCCGACAGGGGGCTCCTATGGCTACACCTTC
abundance: NA; j_gene: TRBJ1-1; d_gene: TRBD1; v_gene: TRBV6-5; CDR3aa: CASSRGLRTEAFF; CDR3nt: TGTGCCAGCAGCAGGGGGCTGCGGACTGAAGCTTTCTTT
abundance: NA; j_gene: TRBJ1-4; d_gene: NA; v_gene: TRBV2; CDR3aa: CAGCQGTTEKLFF; CDR3nt: TGTGCCGGGTGTCAGGGAACAACTGAAAAACTGTTTTTT
abundance: NA; j_gene: TRBJ2-7; d_gene: NA; v_gene: TRBV29-1; CDR3aa: CSVDLGAGYEQYF; CDR3nt: TGCAGCGTTGATCTGGGGGCGGGCTACGAGCAGTACTTC
abundance: NA; j_gene: TRBJ2-7; d_gene: NA; v_gene: TRBV18; CDR3aa: CASSPPGQPYEQYF; CDR3nt: TGTGCCAGCTCACCACCGGGGCAGCCCTACGAGCAGTACTTC
abundance: NA; j_gene: TRBJ2-5; d_gene: TRBD2; v_gene: TRBV18; CDR3aa: CASSGERGETQYF; CDR3nt: TGTGCCAGCTCCGGGGAGCGGGGAGAGACCCAGTACTTC
abundance: NA; j_gene: TRBJ2-7; d_gene: NA; v_gene: TRBV6-6; CDR3aa: CASTYGRGYEQYF; CDR3nt: TGTGCCAGCACCTACGGCCGAGGCTACGAGCAGTACTTC
abundance: NA; j_gene: TRBJ2-5; d_gene: NA; v_gene: TRBV27; CDR3aa: CASSSPGAIQETQYF; CDR3nt: TGTGCCAGCAGTTCCCCTGGGGCTATTCAAGAGACCCAGTACTTC
abundance: NA; j_gene: TRBJ2-3; d_gene: NA; v_gene: TRBV11-2; CDR3aa: CASSLVPGSSDTQYF; CDR3nt: TGTGCCAGCAGCTTAGTACCTGGTAGCTCGGATACGCAGTATTTT
abundance: NA; j_gene: TRBJ2-5; d_gene: NA; v_gene: TRBV5-1; CDR3aa: CASSLRNTDQETQYF; CDR3nt: TGCGCCAGCAGCTTGCGAAATACAGACCAAGAGACCCAGTACTTC
abundance: NA; j_gene: TRBJ2-5; d_gene: NA; v_gene: TRBV6-5; CDR3aa: CASSYSFTGLQETQYF; CDR3nt: TGTGCCAGCAGTTACTCTTTCACAGGGTTACAAGAGACCCAGTACTTC
abundance: NA; j_gene: TRBJ2-1; d_gene: NA; v_gene: TRBV6-5; CDR3aa: CASSYRGGVEHNEQFF; CDR3nt: TGTGCCAGCAGTTACAGGGGCGGAGTCGAACACAATGAGCAGTTCTTC
abundance: NA; j_gene: TRBJ2-7; d_gene: NA; v_gene: TRBV5-1; CDR3aa: CASRRGSYEQYF; CDR3nt: TGCGCCAGCAGGCGGGGCTCCTACGAGCAGTACTTC
abundance: NA; j_gene: TRBJ2-2; d_gene: NA; v_gene: TRBV9; CDR3aa: CASSVGGANTGELFF; CDR3nt: TGTGCCAGCAGCGTTGGCGGAGCGAACACCGGGGAGCTGTTTTTT
abundance: NA; j_gene: TRBJ1-4; d_gene: NA; v_gene: TRBV10-3; CDR3aa: CAISESGGDEKLFF; CDR3nt: TGTGCCATCAGTGAGTCAGGGGGAGATGAAAAACTGTTTTTT
abundance: NA; j_gene: TRBJ2-3; d_gene: TRBD2; v_gene: TRBV5-1; CDR3aa: CASSSNRGTSGRMADTQYF; CDR3nt: TGCGCCAGCAGCTCAAACAGGGGGACTAGCGGGAGGATGGCAGATACGCAGTATTTT
abundance: NA; j_gene: TRBJ2-7; d_gene: NA; v_gene: TRBV11-2; CDR3aa: CASMRDITSYEQYF; CDR3nt: TGTGCCAGCATGAGGGACATCACATCCTACGAGCAGTACTTC
abundance: NA; j_gene: TRBJ1-2; d_gene: TRBD1; v_gene: TRBV7-8; CDR3aa: CASSLIYGQGSYTF; CDR3nt: TGTGCCAGCAGCTTAATTTACGGACAGGGTAGCTACACCTTC
abundance: NA; j_gene: TRBJ1-4; d_gene: TRBD1; v_gene: TRBV29-1; CDR3aa: CSVGVTGTEKLFF; CDR3nt: TGCAGCGTTGGCGTGACAGGGACCGAAAAACTGTTTTTT
abundance: NA; j_gene: TRBJ2-1; d_gene: TRBD2; v_gene: TRBV13; CDR3aa: CASSSPYKLAGGGNEQFF; CDR3nt: TGTGCCAGCAGCTCCCCGTATAAACTAGCGGGAGGGGGCAATGAGCAGTTCTTC
abundance: NA; j_gene: TRBJ2-3; d_gene: TRBD2; v_gene: TRBV18; CDR3aa: CASSPLALAGGPLTQYF; CDR3nt: TGTGCCAGCTCACCACTAGCACTAGCGGGAGGACCCCTTACGCAGTATTTT
abundance: NA; j_gene: TRBJ2-7; d_gene: NA; v_gene: TRBV11-2; CDR3aa: CASSLESRHYEQYF; CDR3nt: TGTGCCAGCAGCTTAGAAAGCAGACACTACGAGCAGTACTTC
abundance: NA; j_gene: TRBJ2-7; d_gene: NA; v_gene: TRBV28; CDR3aa: CATRGVHEQYF; CDR3nt: TGTGCCACCCGGGGTGTACACGAGCAGTACTTC
abundance: once; j_gene: TRBJ2-1; d_gene: NA; v_gene: TRBV28; CDR3aa: CASSLSNRNNEQFF; CDR3nt: TGTGCCAGCAGTTTGTCAAACAGAAACAATGAGCAGTTCTTC
abundance: NA; j_gene: TRBJ2-7; d_gene: NA; v_gene: TRBV5-1; CDR3aa: CASSWDISPTYEQYF; CDR3nt: TGCGCCAGCAGCTGGGACATCTCCCCCACCTACGAGCAGTACTTC
abundance: once; j_gene: TRBJ1-1; d_gene: NA; v_gene: TRBV28; CDR3aa: CASSVSPGVGNTEAFF; CDR3nt: TGTGCCAGCAGCGTCTCCCCGGGGGTAGGGAACACTGAAGCTTTCTTT
abundance: NA; j_gene: TRBJ2-7; d_gene: TRBD2; v_gene: TRBV2; CDR3aa: CAYGLAGVGEQYF; CDR3nt: TGTGCCTATGGGCTAGCGGGAGTGGGCGAGCAGTACTTC
abundance: NA; j_gene: TRBJ1-5; d_gene: NA; v_gene: TRBV29-1; CDR3aa: CSVGSGNQPQHF; CDR3nt: TGCAGCGTTGGGAGCGGCAATCAGCCCCAGCATTTT
abundance: NA; j_gene: TRBJ2-7; d_gene: TRBD2; v_gene: TRBV10-2; CDR3aa: CASGRLANTYEQYF; CDR3nt: TGCGCCAGCGGCAGACTAGCGAATACCTACGAGCAGTACTTC
abundance: NA; j_gene: TRBJ2-3; d_gene: TRBD2; v_gene: TRBV27; CDR3aa: CASRMTSGRRWGDTQYF; CDR3nt: TGTGCCAGCAGAATGACTAGCGGGAGGAGGTGGGGAGATACGCAGTATTTT
abundance: NA; j_gene: TRBJ2-7; d_gene: NA; v_gene: TRBV5-4; CDR3aa: CASSLSGGKSYEQYF; CDR3nt: TGTGCCAGCAGCTTGAGTGGGGGCAAATCCTACGAGCAGTACTTC
abundance: few; j_gene: TRBJ2-7; d_gene: TRBD2; v_gene: TRBV7-2; CDR3aa: CASSPVGRVPSSYEQYF; CDR3nt: TGTGCCAGCAGCCCCGTAGGGAGGGTCCCTTCCTCCTACGAGCAGTACTTC
abundance: NA; j_gene: TRBJ2-1; d_gene: TRBD2; v_gene: TRBV4-1; CDR3aa: CASSQPRTSGNEQFF; CDR3nt: TGCGCCAGCAGCCAACCCCGGACTAGCGGGAACGAGCAGTTCTTC
abundance: NA; j_gene: TRBJ2-3; d_gene: TRBD2; v_gene: TRBV5-6; CDR3aa: CASSRAGLAGTDTQYF; CDR3nt: TGTGCCAGCAGTCGGGCAGGACTAGCGGGCACAGATACGCAGTATTTT
abundance: NA; j_gene: TRBJ2-7; d_gene: TRBD1; v_gene: TRBV6-6; CDR3aa: CASRYGGTGAEQYF; CDR3nt: TGTGCCAGCAGGTACGGAGGGACAGGGGCCGAGCAGTACTTC
abundance: NA; j_gene: TRBJ1-1; d_gene: TRBD1; v_gene: TRBV19; CDR3aa: CASKDRGRGNTEAFF; CDR3nt: TGTGCCAGTAAGGACAGGGGGCGCGGGAACACTGAAGCTTTCTTT
abundance: NA; j_gene: TRBJ2-3; d_gene: TRBD2; v_gene: TRBV7-2; CDR3aa: CASSFSGSVRTDTQYF; CDR3nt: TGTGCCAGCAGCTTCAGCGGGAGCGTTCGAACAGATACGCAGTATTTT
abundance: NA; j_gene: TRBJ2-3; d_gene: NA; v_gene: TRBV18; CDR3aa: CASSPDLGGVTDTQYF; CDR3nt: TGTGCCAGCTCACCCGACCTAGGGGGAGTCACAGATACGCAGTATTTT
abundance: NA; j_gene: TRBJ1-1; d_gene: NA; v_gene: TRBV7-2; CDR3aa: CASRFTGSIEAFF; CDR3nt: TGTGCCAGCAGGTTCACAGGGTCCATTGAAGCTTTCTTT
abundance: NA; j_gene: TRBJ2-2; d_gene: NA; v_gene: TRBV6-5; CDR3aa: CASSRTLGTGELFF; CDR3nt: TGTGCCAGCAGTCGGACTCTTGGCACCGGGGAGCTGTTTTTT
abundance: few; j_gene: TRBJ1-2; d_gene: NA; v_gene: TRBV28; CDR3aa: CASSLPAMTSTF; CDR3nt: TGTGCCAGCAGTTTACCAGCTATGACAAGCACCTTC
abundance: few; j_gene: TRBJ1-2; d_gene: NA; v_gene: TRBV29-1; CDR3aa: CSVASDRMYGYTF; CDR3nt: TGCAGCGTTGCATCCGACAGGATGTATGGCTACACCTTC
abundance: NA; j_gene: TRBJ2-1; d_gene: NA; v_gene: TRBV27; CDR3aa: CASSLSAWQGSYNEQFF; CDR3nt: TGTGCCAGCAGTTTATCTGCCTGGCAGGGTTCCTACAATGAGCAGTTCTTC
abundance: NA; j_gene: TRBJ2-3; d_gene: NA; v_gene: TRBV7-9; CDR3aa: CATVSGYTDTQYF; CDR3nt: TGTGCCACCGTTAGCGGTTACACAGATACGCAGTATTTT
abundance: NA; j_gene: TRBJ2-5; d_gene: TRBD1; v_gene: TRBV7-2; CDR3aa: CASSSSQGGQETQYF; CDR3nt: TGTGCCAGCAGCTCGTCACAGGGGGGCCAAGAGACCCAGTACTTC
abundance: NA; j_gene: TRBJ2-5; d_gene: NA; v_gene: TRBV5-1; CDR3aa: CASSRDSSSETQYF; CDR3nt: TGCGCCAGCAGTCGGGATAGCAGTTCCGAGACCCAGTACTTC